These 22 T cell receptor beta chains were all obtained from the same sample, sequenced in a study of T cell repertoires in cytomegalovirus infection. TCRdb called the reads again in MiXCR, with one record for every CDR3 protein. The sample consists of hundreds of thousands of distinct CDR3 sequences, 9% to 9.5% of them appearing once. The sequencing input was PBMCs. The receptors originated from a human donor in good health (CMV status not recorded). Some clones in this sample may be carry-over from other donors' samples.

This clonotype was seen at least ten times. The CDR3 sequence is CASSKGKGSSTDTQYF. The CDR3 DNA reads TGTGCCAGTAGTAAGGGGAAAGGGTCGAGCACAGATACGCAGTATTTT. V is TRBV19 and J is TRBJ2-3; D perhaps matches TRBD1 (5 bases). V was cut by 4 bases and J by 0 bases, with 14 bases left in between. Germline CDR1 LNHDA, CDR2 SQIVND (reference sequence). CDR3 length equals 16 residues.

This clonotype was picked up a small number of times. The chain recombines TRBV4-3 with TRBJ1-3; a weak D match, TRBD1 (5 bases). The CDR3 has 15 amino acids. Trimming shortened V by 4 bases and J by 2 bases, and 12 bases separated the two germline ends. Germline V gene sequence: CDR1 LGHNA, CDR2 YSLEER. CDR3 residues: CASSLTVFTGNTIYF. The CDR3 region has the DNA TGCGCCAGCAGCCTGACAGTATTCACTGGAAACACCATATATTTT.

This clonotype was seen many times. This rearrangement joins TRBV6-2 or TRBV6-3 to TRBJ2-7, with 10 bases identical to TRBD2. There are 17 residues in the CDR3. Germline V lookup: CDR1 MNHEY, CDR2 SVGEGT. J lost 1 base, V lost 0 bases, and 6 bases had no gene match. In nucleotides, the CDR3 is TGTGCCAGCAGTTACTCCACTTTAGCGGGAGGATCCTACGAGCAGTACTTC. Its protein product is CASSYSTLAGGSYEQYF.

The rearrangement joins TRBV20-1 to TRBJ2-1; tentatively, D is TRBD1 or TRBD2 (5 bases each). Germline V gene lookup returns CDR1 DFQATT and CDR2 SNEGSKA (reference sequence). The CDR3 has 13 residues. Trimming pared 3 bases from V and 9 bases from J, leaving 15 bases between. CDR3 protein: CSASRSGGGEQFF. The CDR3, as DNA: TGCAGTGCTAGTAGATCGGGTGGGGGTGAGCAGTTCTTC.

This clonotype has more than one count but fewer than ten. The chain is built from TRBV12-3 or TRBV12-4 and TRBJ1-4; D call uncertain. V was clipped by 4 bases and J by 8 bases, with 11 bases between them. There are 13 residues in the CDR3. The CDR3 nucleotides read TGTGCCAGCAGTTCCCCAGCAAGCGAAAAACTGTTTTTT. This translates into CASSSPASEKLFF.

This rearrangement joins TRBV4-1 to TRBJ1-4; D possibly corresponds to TRBD1 (6 bases). The CDR3 has 16 amino acids. Trimming took off 1 base at V and 7 bases at J, with 16 bases between the two ends. Germline V gene data show CDR1 as MGHRA and CDR2 as YSYEKL. The CDR3 DNA follows: TGCGCCAGCAGCCAAGGGTCTCAGGGAGGGGGTGAAAAACTGTTTTTT. Residues: CASSQGSQGGGEKLFF.

This chain uses TRBV30 with TRBJ2-5; TRBD2 agrees at 14 bases. The CDR3 is made up of 15 amino acids. V shed 5 bases, J shed 3 bases, and the junction held 5 bases outside the gene matches. Germline loops: CDR1 GTSNPN, CDR2 SVGIG (reference sequence). The CDR3 DNA follows: TGTGCCTGGGGGAGGGGACTAGCGGGAGAAGAGACCCAGTACTTC. This codes for CAWGRGLAGEETQYF.

This clonotype was seen a few times. The chain employs TRBV10-3 and TRBJ2-5; 7 bases are shared with TRBD1. The CDR3 is made up of 15 amino acids. Germline-derived CDR1 and CDR2 are ENHRY and SYGVKD. The J segment lost 2 bases and the V segment lost 3 bases, leaving 6 bases of the junction unmatched. The CDR3, as DNA: TGTGCCATCAGTGAAGGGGGCGCGGGTCAAGAGACCCAGTACTTC. Translated: CAISEGGAGQETQYF.

The V call is TRBV15, the J call TRBJ1-6; D gene uncertain. The CDR3 is 14 residues long. Germline CDR1 is LNHNV and CDR2 is YYDKDF (reference sequence). V was pared by 0 bases and J by 6 bases, with 6 bases between. CDR3 sequence (DNA): TGTGCCACCAGCAGAGATCATTCTAATTCACCCCTCCACTTT. This sequence encodes CATSRDHSNSPLHF.

The table lists this clonotype with many counts. This chain uses TRBV2 with TRBJ2-7; no definite D call. The CDR3 has 13 amino acids. Trimming left V 5 bases short and J 5 bases short, with 13 bases between. Germline V CDR1 and CDR2: SNHLY, FYNNEI. In nucleotides, the CDR3 is TGTGCCAGCAGTAGGTTCAGTGGGGACGAGCAGTACTTC. Translating it yields CASSRFSGDEQYF.

This clonotype turned up a few times. In nucleotides, the CDR3 is TGCAGTGCTGACTACAGGAACACCGGGGAGCTGTTTTTT. Its protein is CSADYRNTGELFF. The chain combines TRBV20-1 with TRBJ2-2, with D possibly matching TRBD2 (5 bases). V was shortened by 5 bases and J by 1 base, with 8 bases between the two germline ends. This CDR3 is 13 amino acids long. Per the germline V gene, CDR1 is DFQATT and CDR2 is SNEGSKA (reference sequence).

This clonotype occurred a few times. This sequence joins TRBV20-1 and TRBJ1-2, with D unresolved. Trimming shortened V by 3 bases and J by 4 bases, and 12 bases separated the two germline ends. The CDR3 length is 13 residues. The germline CDR1 and CDR2 sequences are DFQATT and SNEGSKA (reference sequence). CDR3 bases: TGCAGTGCTAGGGTGGATTCGACCTATGGCTACACCTTC. Residues: CSARVDSTYGYTF.

This clonotype was observed a handful of times. The CDR3 DNA reads as TGTGCCAGTAGGCCCCTAGCGCCGAGCTCCTACAATGAGCAGTTCTTC. This gives the protein CASRPLAPSSYNEQFF. The chain is built from TRBV19 and TRBJ2-1, with D perhaps TRBD2 (6 bases). The CDR3 loop spans 16 amino acids. V was pared by 6 bases and J by 0 bases, with 15 bases between. From germline, CDR1 is LNHDA and CDR2 SQIVND (reference sequence). The full variable domain, completed using reference TRBV19 and TRBJ2-1, is DGGITQSPKYLFRKEGQNVTLSCEQNLNHDAMYWYRQDPGQGLRLIYYSQIVNDFQKGDIAEGYSVSREKKESFPLTVTSAQKNPTAFYLCASRPLAPSSYNEQFFGPGTRLTVL.

J is TRBJ2-7 and V is TRBV6-6; D is ambiguous. Per the germline V gene, CDR1 is MNHNY and CDR2 is SVGAGI (reference sequence). Trimming left V 6 bases short and J 4 bases short, with 7 bases between. The CDR3 totals 11 residues. CDR3 in DNA: TGTGCCAGCAGGACCCAGTACGAGCAGTACTTC. It translates to CASRTQYEQYF.

This clonotype was counted only a few times. This chain joins TRBV7-6 and TRBJ2-3, with D possibly TRBD2 on 5 matching bases. Per germline, CDR1 SGHVS and CDR2 FNYEAQ. Trimming removed 5 bases from V and 2 bases from J, with 8 bases in between. The CDR3 loop spans 13 amino acids. The CDR3 protein is CASSKRFTDTQYF. CDR3 nucleotides: TGTGCCAGCAGCAAGCGGTTCACAGATACGCAGTATTTT.

The chain joins TRBV6-6 to TRBJ1-1; D not certain. Trimming removed 11 bases at V and 1 base at J, with 11 bases between. CDR1 is MNHNY and CDR2 is SVGAGI in the germline V gene (reference sequence). This CDR3 contains 12 residues. The CDR3 loop reads CAAAEWNTEAFF. As DNA, the CDR3 is TGTGCCGCCGCTGAATGGAACACTGAAGCTTTCTTT.

The V call is TRBV12-3 or TRBV12-4, the J call TRBJ2-2, with 8 bases identical to TRBD2. The CDR3 has 15 amino acids. J was trimmed by 2 bases and V by 8 bases; bases with no gene match: 7. CDR3: CASRSRGANTGELFF. As DNA, the CDR3 is TGTGCCAGCCGATCGCGGGGGGCAAACACCGGGGAGCTGTTTTTT.

This clonotype was seen many times. V usage is TRBV7-2 and J usage is TRBJ2-2, with 12 bases that match TRBD2. Germline V gene lookup returns CDR1 SGHTA and CDR2 FQGNSA. V lost 5 bases, J lost 4 bases, and 8 bases stayed unmatched. There are 17 residues in the CDR3. Here the CDR3 DNA reads TGTGCCAGCAGCCCCCAGACTAGCGGGAGTTTCACCGGGGAGCTGTTTTTT. It translates to CASSPQTSGSFTGELFF.

The CDR3 region has the DNA TGCGCCAGCAGCCAAGCCCGGGACAGGGATAATCAGCCCCAGCATTTT. It translates to CASSQARDRDNQPQHF. This sequence joins TRBV4-1 and TRBJ1-5, with 9 bases that match TRBD1. Per germline, CDR1 MGHRA and CDR2 YSYEKL. Trimming cost V 1 base and J 4 bases; bases outside gene matches: 5. This CDR3 region has 16 residues.

This clonotype has a count of ten or more. The CDR3 here is CASSLAGDSTYEQYF. In DNA, the CDR3 is TGTGCCAGCAGCTTAGCGGGGGACAGTACCTACGAGCAGTACTTC. V and J are TRBV7-9 and TRBJ2-7, with TRBD1 matching 7 bases. Per germline, CDR1 SEHNR and CDR2 FQNEAQ (reference sequence). The CDR3 extends over 15 amino acids. V was pared by 0 bases and J by 2 bases, with 4 bases of the junction left unmatched.

There are many counts of this clonotype. This chain connects TRBV12-3 or TRBV12-4 to TRBJ2-7; 8 nucleotides align to TRBD1. The CDR3 runs 14 residues. The trim removed 5 bases at V and 0 bases at J, leaving 3 bases unmatched. CDR3 sequence (DNA): TGTGCCAGCAGTCCAGGGGGCGCCTCCTACGAGCAGTACTTC. Protein product: CASSPGGASYEQYF.

In this sample, this clonotype turned up many times. The chain joins TRBV7-9 to TRBJ1-2; D is undetermined. The CDR3 contains 15 residues. The germline CDR1 and CDR2 sequences are SEHNR and FQNEAQ (reference sequence). Trimming took off 5 bases at V and 6 bases at J, with 19 bases between the two ends. The CDR3 nucleotides read TGTGCCAGCAGCCTACCCCTCCGGGGTACGGATGGCTACACCTTC. Protein product: CASSLPLRGTDGYTF.